This TCR beta chain is from a study of blood T cell repertoires in COVID-19. Study at large: Specimens from acute and convalescent COVID-19 originated in the United States, Italy and Spain.

Methods used by the authors: From reference gene primer amplification, estimates of nucleated cell counts were derived. Sequencing was performed with immunoSEQ multiplex PCR; in TCRdb, only in-frame clones are kept and a portion is missing. V, J and clone size are taken as reported in that table, and D and trimming were inferred from the DNA itself. The sample records under 250,000 clones, roughly 86% being singletons. All enrollees were roughly 18 to 95 years old and from roughly 22 US areas. The TCR comes from a woman aged 25 to 45 with acute COVID-19. Sequencing was carried out using PBMCs or T cells enriched from blood (not recorded which).

In DNA, the CDR3 is TGTGCCAGCAGTTCCACCGGCGAACAGGGTGTTAATTCACCCCTCCACTTT. Protein: CASSSTGEQGVNSPLHF. The chain has TRBV27 and TRBJ1-6, with D perhaps matching TRBD1 (6 bases). Germline lookup yields CDR1 MNHEY and CDR2 SMNVEV (reference sequence). V lost 4 bases and J 6 bases, leaving 19 bases between the germline ends. This CDR3 has 17 amino acids.